This T cell receptor beta chain is from a study of T cells in localized non-small cell lung cancer. Study-wide results and limits: There was higher T cell clonality in uninvolved adjacent lung than in tumor, and it was highest there. An association was observed between higher blood T cell density and longer overall survival. One tumor region alone was sequenced, and heterogeneity therefore remains possible. Median detection of top 100 tumor clones in adjacent lung was around 59 clones.

This clone is deemed medium-sized. Its antigen remains unknown. The CDR3 sequence is 15 residues long. V gave up 3 bases and J gave up 4 bases; unmatched junction bases: 2. Germline CDR1 reads SGHNT; CDR2 reads YENEEA. Assay: immunoSEQ multiplex PCR; the TCRdb copy retains only in-frame clones and omits some. The sample gives about 3,000 clones, 20% to 25% of which show up once; around 25% is in the top ten. This material consisted of lung tumor tissue, taken before any cancer treatment. This clonotype was obtained from a woman aged 35-75 years with stage I lung adenocarcinoma. J is TRBJ2-2 and V is TRBV11-3, with 10 bases lining up with TRBD2. The CDR3 region is CASSLVAGGTGELFF. DNA of the CDR3: TGTGCCAGCAGCTTGGTAGCGGGGGGCACCGGGGAGCTGTTTTTT.